The sequence of this T cell receptor (beta chain) was determined in a study of T cells in Graves' hyperthyroidism and ophthalmopathy. This clonotype showed up many times. Template material for amplifying TCR beta CDR3 regions consisted of RNA transcripts. First-round RT-PCR targeting the TCR CDR3 was performed with the HTBI primer set. One entry per CDR3 protein results from TCRdb running MiXCR on the multiplex PCR reads. This table holds some 200,000 distinct CDR3 sequences, 17% found once. Patients were aged 18 to 65, had disease duration under 2 months, and had newly diagnosed hyperthyroidism. The diagnoses drew upon clinical symptoms, serum thyroxine and TRAb, thyroid ultrasound and orbital computed tomography. The PBMCs had their origin in about 9.7 ml of fresh peripheral blood. The length of the CDR3 is 14 residues. Trimming took 7 bases from V and 4 from J, leaving 14 bases between them.

This receptor was obtained from a man between 45 and 60 years old with Graves' hyperthyroidism. What was sequenced was blood. The chain is built from TRBV12-3 or TRBV12-4 and TRBJ2-1, with unresolved D. CDR3 sequence (DNA): TGTGCCAGCACCCTTGTCCACAGATACAATGAGCAGTTCTTC. It codes for CASTLVHRYNEQFF.